The rows below give T cell receptor beta chains drawn from one sample of a study of blood T cell repertoires in COVID-19. Assay used: immunoSEQ multiplex PCR; TCRdb lists only in-frame clones, some missing. Of approximately 280,000 clones in the sample, 75% to 90% were seen once. The source material was peripheral blood. These receptors came from a man in his forties with acute or convalescent COVID-19. Each CDR3 is given with its conserved first and last residue. The D gene is left open where the match is weak. Clone size is stated in some rows and not others, as once, few, many or a class when expanded.

d_gene,abundance,v_gene,len,j_gene,CDR3nt,CDR3aa
NA,NA,TRBV5-1,20,TRBJ1-6,TGCGCCAGCAGCTTGGGGGGAGCAGGGGTGGCCAGCTCCTATAATTCACCCCTCCACTTT,CASSLGGAGVASSYNSPLHF
NA,NA,TRBV5-1,15,TRBJ2-7,TGCGCCAGCAGCTTGGAGCAGGGGGGCACCTACGAGCAGTACTTC,CASSLEQGGTYEQYF
NA,NA,TRBV11-2,17,TRBJ2-1,TGTGCCAGCAGCTTAGTCCTCAGGGTTGGAGCCTACAATGAGCAGTTCTTC,CASSLVLRVGAYNEQFF
TRBD1,NA,TRBV5-5,15,TRBJ2-7,TGTGCCAGCAGCTTGGAGACAGGGATTTCCTACGAGCAGTACTTC,CASSLETGISYEQYF
NA,once,TRBV5-1,14,TRBJ1-1,TGCGCCAGCAGCTTGGGGGCGAGGAACACTGAAGCTTTCTTT,CASSLGARNTEAFF
TRBD1,once,TRBV6-5,15,TRBJ2-7,TGTGCCAGCAGTTACAGTGGGACAGGGACCGACGGGCAGTACTTC,CASSYSGTGTDGQYF
TRBD1,NA,TRBV6-6,12,TRBJ2-7,TGTGCCAGCAGCCCAGGGGGCTACGAGCAGTACTTC,CASSPGGYEQYF
TRBD1,NA,TRBV29-1,14,TRBJ1-1,TGCAGCGTTGTATCGGGACAGGGGAGGACTGAAGCTTTCTTT,CSVVSGQGRTEAFF
TRBD1,NA,TRBV5-1,15,TRBJ2-3,TGCGCCAGCAGCTTCAGGGACAGCCGCACAGATACGCAGTATTTT,CASSFRDSRTDTQYF
NA,NA,TRBV27,14,TRBJ2-7,TGTGCCAGCAGGATGGACCGGTGGAGGTACGAGCAGTACTTC,CASRMDRWRYEQYF
NA,NA,TRBV2,14,TRBJ2-4,TGTGCCAGCAGTGAGGCGGGGTGGAAAAACATTCAGTACTTC,CASSEAGWKNIQYF
NA,NA,TRBV19,11,TRBJ2-3,TGTGCCAGTAGCGTCACAGATACGCAGTATTTT,CASSVTDTQYF
NA,NA,TRBV4-2,16,TRBJ1-1,TGTGCCAGCAGCCAAGTAAAAGCACTAATGAACACTGAAGCTTTCTTT,CASSQVKALMNTEAFF
TRBD1,NA,TRBV6-1,17,TRBJ1-3,TGTGCCAGCAGTGCAAGATTTACAGGGGTCGCTGGAAACACCATATATTTT,CASSARFTGVAGNTIYF
TRBD2,NA,TRBV14,17,TRBJ2-3,TGTGCCAGCAGCCACCGTTGGACTAGCGGGGGAGTTAATACGCAGTATTTT,CASSHRWTSGGVNTQYF
NA,NA,TRBV4-1,17,TRBJ1-2,TGCGCCAGCAGCCAAGAAGGACATAAGGATTTCGGCTATGGCTACACCTTC,CASSQEGHKDFGYGYTF
NA,NA,TRBV28,14,TRBJ1-1,TGTGCCAGCACCGTTTGGGCAGTGAACACTGAAGCTTTCTTT,CASTVWAVNTEAFF
NA,NA,TRBV3-1/TRBV3-2,15,TRBJ1-2,TGTGCCAGCAGCCAAGTTCGGCAGGGAAGCTATGGCTACACCTTC,CASSQVRQGSYGYTF
NA,NA,TRBV19,16,TRBJ1-5,TGTGCCAGTAGCCTGTCAACAGGGTATAGCAATCAGCCCCAGCATTTT,CASSLSTGYSNQPQHF
TRBD2,NA,TRBV5-1,16,TRBJ2-3,TGCGCCAGCAGCGAGGGACTAGTTGGGGGCACAGATACGCAGTATTTT,CASSEGLVGGTDTQYF
NA,NA,TRBV14,17,TRBJ1-4,TGTGCCAGCAGCCAAGACACCCCCGGGGGGAGTGTTGAAAAACTGTTTTTT,CASSQDTPGGSVEKLFF
NA,once,TRBV24-1,14,TRBJ1-5,TGTGCCACCAGTGAAAACCTTCGGGGGCAGCCCCAGCATTTT,CATSENLRGQPQHF
TRBD1,NA,TRBV29-1,13,TRBJ1-1,TGCAGCGTACGGACAGGGCGGAACACTGAAGCTTTCTTT,CSVRTGRNTEAFF
NA,NA,TRBV19,13,TRBJ1-1,TGTGCCAGTAGTCTTCGGGAATTCTCTGAAGCTTTCTTT,CASSLREFSEAFF
TRBD1,NA,TRBV6-2/TRBV6-3,16,TRBJ2-7,TGTGCCAGCAGTTACGGAGCCCGACAGGGACGGACCGAGCAGTACTTC,CASSYGARQGRTEQYF
NA,NA,TRBV19,12,TRBJ2-3,TGTGCCAGTAGTATGGGGGCCAATACGCAGTATTTT,CASSMGANTQYF
TRBD1,once,TRBV5-8,15,TRBJ1-3,TGTGCCAGCAGCTTTTGGGGACAGGGACGAAACACCATATATTTT,CASSFWGQGRNTIYF
NA,NA,TRBV20-1,10,TRBJ2-5,TGCAGTGCTAGGCGGGAGACCCAGTACTTC,CSARRETQYF
NA,NA,TRBV12-3/TRBV12-4,13,TRBJ1-2,TGTGCCAGCAGTTTGGGGGCCAGGGGCAGCCCGAACTTC,CASSLGARGSPNF
NA,NA,TRBV20-1,11,TRBJ1-2,TGCAGTGCTACGGACGGAGGTGGCTACACCTTC,CSATDGGGYTF
TRBD1,NA,TRBV7-9,16,TRBJ1-2,TGTGCCAGCAGCCCCAGCTCCCCCACAGGGGGCTATGGCTACACCTTC,CASSPSSPTGGYGYTF
TRBD1,NA,TRBV7-6,15,TRBJ1-3,TGTGCCAGCAGCTCTTGGACAGGGTCCGGAAACACCATATATTTT,CASSSWTGSGNTIYF
TRBD1,NA,TRBV5-1,13,TRBJ2-7,TGCGCCAGCAGCGCCGGGACAGGGGGCGAGCAGTACTTC,CASSAGTGGEQYF
TRBD1,NA,TRBV7-8,17,TRBJ1-6,TGTGCCAGCAGCTTAGGGACAGGTTCATCCTATAATTCACCCCTCCACTTT,CASSLGTGSSYNSPLHF
TRBD2,once,TRBV13,14,TRBJ2-2,TGTGCCCAAACGGGGGGGCCGAACACCGGGGAGCTGTTTTTT,CAQTGGPNTGELFF
TRBD1,NA,TRBV5-1,15,TRBJ1-6,TGCGCCAGCAGCTTGGGGGGGACAGGCGAATCACCCCTCCACTTT,CASSLGGTGESPLHF
TRBD1,NA,TRBV5-6,15,TRBJ1-1,TGTGCCAGCAGCTTCCTGGACAGGGCGAAGACTGAAGCTTTCTTT,CASSFLDRAKTEAFF
NA,NA,TRBV7-3,13,TRBJ1-2,TGTGCCAGCAGCCCCGACGGATCGGGAGGCTACACCTTC,CASSPDGSGGYTF
NA,NA,TRBV6-4,13,TRBJ1-2,TGTGCCAGCAGCGACATCGGGGACATTAATTACACCTTC,CASSDIGDINYTF
NA,NA,TRBV12-5,15,TRBJ1-6,TGTGCTAGTGGTTCCAGCAGCGTTTATTATTCACCCCTCCACTTT,CASGSSSVYYSPLHF
NA,NA,TRBV27,12,TRBJ1-6,TGTGCCAGCAAGGAGGCAGGCTCACCCCTCCACTTT,CASKEAGSPLHF
TRBD2,NA,TRBV7-2,16,TRBJ2-2,TGTGCCAGCAGCTTAGCGCTAGCGGGGTACACCGGGGAGCTGTTTTTT,CASSLALAGYTGELFF
TRBD1,NA,TRBV3-1/TRBV3-2,13,TRBJ1-1,TGTGCCAGCAGCCAAGCGGGGACAGGGCAAGCTTTCTTT,CASSQAGTGQAFF